Shown below are 18 T cell receptor beta chains from a single sample sequenced in a study of patients and donors after allogeneic stem cell transplantation. TCRdb re-derived calls from the RT-PCR reads in MiXCR, one entry per CDR3 protein. The sample yields a few hundred thousand distinct CDR3 sequences, about 37% seen once. Sequencing used blood, either unsorted or a sorted T cell fraction (not recorded which). All receptors derive from a human donor who was either an allogeneic HSCT recipient or a stem cell or donor lymphocyte infusion donor (not recorded which). It is not recorded whose cells these are; they may come from a transplant donor.

This clonotype was seen more than once but under ten times. This chain links TRBV6-5 with TRBJ1-2; a weak D match, TRBD1 (6 bases). This CDR3 comprises 15 residues. V lost 2 bases and J lost 4, with 14 bases in between. The germline CDR1 and CDR2 sequences are MNHEY and SVGAGI. The CDR3 is CASSYTDRTLYGYTF. The CDR3 region has the DNA TGTGCCAGCAGTTACACCGACAGGACACTCTATGGCTACACCTTC.

This rearrangement joins TRBV24-1 to TRBJ2-2; maybe TRBD2 (7 bases). The CDR3 runs 16 residues. Per the germline V gene, CDR1 is KGHDR and CDR2 is SFDVKD. V was trimmed by 4 bases and J by 5 bases, leaving 16 bases between them. CDR3 coding DNA: TGTGCCACCAGTGACGTACGGGGGGCTGGGACCGGGGAGCTGTTTTTT. This translates into CATSDVRGAGTGELFF.

The gene calls are TRBV5-1 and TRBJ2-5; D unresolved. Germline lookup yields CDR1 SGHRS and CDR2 YFSETQ. Trimming left V 4 bases short and J 5 bases short, with 18 bases between. This CDR3 has 15 residues. This chain's CDR3 is CASSPDWALGETQYF. As DNA, the CDR3 is TGCGCCAGCAGCCCTGACTGGGCCCTGGGGGAGACCCAGTACTTC.

V gene TRBV12-3 or TRBV12-4 combines with J gene TRBJ1-5, with unresolved D. The CDR3 length is 13 residues. V was pared by 3 bases and J by 5 bases, with 8 bases between. This CDR3 reads CASSFWVDQPQHF. In nucleotides, the CDR3 is TGTGCCAGCAGTTTTTGGGTAGATCAGCCCCAGCATTTT.

This chain links TRBV5-1 with TRBJ2-3, with D tentatively TRBD1 (6 bases). CDR3 length: 14 residues. The ends were cut back, 6 bases at V and 6 bases at J, with 17 bases in the middle. The V gene's germline CDR1 is SGHRS and CDR2 YFSETQ. The CDR3 DNA is TGCGCCAGCAAGGGTCCAGGGGACGGGGATACGCAGTATTTT. Translation: CASKGPGDGDTQYF.

The chain uses TRBV28 and TRBJ2-7; no clear D. The ends were cut back, 10 bases at V and 7 bases at J, with 20 bases in the middle. The CDR3 sequence is 13 residues long. CDR1 and CDR2 from the germline V gene are MDHEN and SYDVKM. The CDR3 protein is CATARVAPQEQYF. The CDR3 region has the DNA TGTGCCACTGCCCGGGTAGCTCCCCAAGAGCAGTACTTC. Together with reference TRBV28 and TRBJ2-7, the CDR3 gives the full variable domain: DVKVTQSSRYLVKRTGEKVFLECVQDMDHENMFWYRQDPGLGLRLIYFSYDVKMKEKGDIPEGYSVSREKKERFSLILESASTNQTSMYLCATARVAPQEQYFGPGTRLTVT.

The chain combines TRBV5-1 with TRBJ1-5; D is unresolved. Germline-derived CDR1 and CDR2 are SGHRS and YFSETQ. Trimming pared 0 bases from V and 7 bases from J, leaving 8 bases between. The CDR3 extends over 13 amino acids. CDR3 in DNA: TGCGCCAGCAGCTTGGGGGCCTCCCAGCCCCAGCATTTT. Protein: CASSLGASQPQHF.

The sample holds a few counts of this clonotype. The CDR3 nucleotides are TGTGCCAGCAGCCCTCAGGGGGCATTGTCCTACGAGCAGTACTTC. This codes for CASSPQGALSYEQYF. The chain couples TRBV14 to TRBJ2-7, with TRBD1 matching 8 bases. With V trimmed by 4 bases and J by 1 base, 6 bases remained unmatched. The CDR3 has 15 residues. The V gene's germline CDR1 is SGHDN and CDR2 FVKESK.

This clonotype was detected a few times. The chain employs TRBV7-6 and TRBJ1-3, with D tentatively TRBD1 (5 bases). This CDR3 is built from 19 residues. The V end lost 2 bases, the J end lost 0 bases, and 20 bases lay between the germline ends. Looked up from germline, CDR1 is SGHVS and CDR2 is FNYEAQ. CDR3 DNA sequence: TGTGCCAGCAGCTTACGGGTCGGGCCCAAGGGACCCTCTGGAAACACCATATATTTT. Its translation is CASSLRVGPKGPSGNTIYF.

The chain recombines TRBV12-3 or TRBV12-4 with TRBJ1-2; 10 nucleotides align to TRBD1. With V trimmed by 3 bases and J by 9 bases, 4 bases remained unmatched. The CDR3 consists of 13 residues. The CDR3 is CASSLTGGASYTF. DNA of the CDR3: TGTGCCAGCAGTTTGACAGGGGGCGCGAGCTACACCTTC.

The chain combines TRBV7-9 with TRBJ1-2, with D perhaps matching TRBD1 (6 bases). The CDR3 length is 16 residues. Looked up from germline, CDR1 is SEHNR and CDR2 is FQNEAQ (reference sequence). Trimming removed 3 bases at V and 5 bases at J, with 19 bases between. The CDR3 region has the DNA TGTGCCAGCAGCTTGGACAGTGGTTGGGATTCGTATGGCTACACCTTC. This gives the protein CASSLDSGWDSYGYTF.

This clonotype has more than one count but fewer than ten. CDR3 residues: CASSVDRPNTEAFF. In DNA form, the CDR3 reads TGCGCCAGCAGCGTGGACAGGCCGAACACTGAAGCTTTCTTT. The chain is built from TRBV5-1 and TRBJ1-1, with 7 bases matching TRBD1. The CDR3 runs 14 residues. V shed 4 bases and J 1 base; nucleotides not matched to a gene: 4. Germline CDR1 is SGHRS and CDR2 is YFSETQ.

This clonotype has only a few counts. V is TRBV2 and J is TRBJ1-4, with unresolved D. The germline CDR1 and CDR2 sequences are SNHLY and FYNNEI. The CDR3 length is 10 residues. Trimming took off 5 bases at V and 13 bases at J, with 8 bases between the two ends. CDR3 region: CASSSSSLFF. CDR3 DNA: TGTGCCAGCAGTAGCAGCTCACTGTTTTTT. The complete variable domain, with remaining parts taken from reference TRBV2 and TRBJ1-4, reads EPEVTQTPSHQVTQMGQEVILRCVPISNHLYFYWYRQILGQKVEFLVSFYNNEISEKSEIFDDQFSVERPDGSNFTLKIRSTKLEDSAMYFCASSSSSLFFGSGTQLSVL.

This chain connects TRBV28 to TRBJ1-1; D perhaps matches TRBD1 (5 bases). This CDR3 contains 16 residues. The V gene lost 5 bases and the J gene lost 0 bases, with 16 bases spanning the gap. Per the germline V gene, CDR1 is MDHEN and CDR2 is SYDVKM. CDR3 residues: CASSPAGGLVNTEAFF. The CDR3 DNA follows: TGTGCCAGCAGTCCCGCGGGGGGGTTAGTGAACACTGAAGCTTTCTTT.

The genes are TRBV12-3 or TRBV12-4 and TRBJ1-2, with no clear D. CDR3 length: 14 amino acids. Trimming cost V 6 bases and J 3 bases, with 14 bases left between them. CDR3 region: CASRPLTDYYGYTF. DNA for the CDR3: TGTGCCAGCAGACCCCTGACCGACTACTATGGCTACACCTTC.

This chain connects TRBV5-1 to TRBJ2-2; 8 bases align to TRBD1. This CDR3 is built from 16 residues. Per the germline V gene, CDR1 is SGHRS and CDR2 is YFSETQ. After removal of 0 bases from V and 2 bases from J, the junction contained 3 bases not matched to a gene. The CDR3 DNA reads TGCGCCAGCAGCTTGGTAGGGACAGGAAACACCGGGGAGCTGTTTTTT. It yields the protein CASSLVGTGNTGELFF.

The chain couples TRBV4-2 to TRBJ1-1; possibly TRBD1 for D (6 bases). CDR3 length equals 13 residues. CDR1 and CDR2 (germline): LGHNA, YNFKEQ. Trimming cost V 1 base and J 10 bases, with 13 bases left between them. CDR3 loop: CASSQGGALGAFF. The CDR3, as DNA: TGTGCCAGCAGCCAAGGGGGGGCGTTAGGAGCTTTCTTT.

The chain links TRBV20-1 to TRBJ2-7; 8 bases match TRBD2. Germline V gives CDR1 DFQATT, CDR2 SNEGSKA (reference sequence). The length of the CDR3 is 13 residues. CDR3 sequence reads: CSSRVAGSYEQYF. DNA for the CDR3: TGCAGCTCACGAGTAGCGGGGTCCTACGAGCAGTACTTC.